This is a list of T cell receptor beta chains from one sample in a study of beta chain features in type 1 diabetes. The method was immunoSEQ multiplex PCR; TCRdb's version includes in-frame clones alone and lacks a portion of them. The sample carries about 160,000 clones, 10% recorded once. Source material: central memory CD4+ T cells from blood. Receptors originate from a man aged 25 to 45 with type 1 diabetes. CDR3s include the opening cysteine and the closing phenylalanine or tryptophan. A D gene is named only where the DNA matches it firmly. Some rows have no size entry. The others give once, few or many, or a class for an expanded clone.

d_call | clone_size | j_call | v_call | cdr3_length | cdr3_aa | cdr3_nt
TRBD2 | . | TRBJ2-1 | TRBV7-3 | 16 | CASSLNSGLVVNEQFF | TGTGCCAGCAGCTTAAATAGCGGACTAGTAGTTAATGAGCAGTTCTTC
. | . | TRBJ1-5 | TRBV19 | 15 | CASMTSGGSNQPQHF | TGTGCCAGTATGACTTCGGGAGGAAGCAATCAGCCCCAGCATTTT
TRBD2 | . | TRBJ2-1 | TRBV5-4 | 15 | CASSPPGLASSGQFF | TGTGCCAGCAGCCCTCCGGGACTAGCCTCCTCGGGGCAGTTCTTC
TRBD2 | few | TRBJ2-3 | TRBV5-1 | 16 | CASSLTSGRAEDTQYF | TGCGCCAGCAGCTTGACTAGCGGGAGGGCCGAAGATACGCAGTATTTT
. | few | TRBJ1-2 | TRBV15 | 14 | CATSRDRVGYGYTF | TGTGCCACCAGCAGAGACAGGGTGGGGTATGGCTACACCTTC
. | . | TRBJ2-1 | TRBV11-2 | 14 | CASSLGLAYNEQFF | TGTGCCAGCAGCTTAGGTCTAGCCTACAATGAGCAGTTCTTC
. | . | TRBJ1-5 | TRBV28 | 14 | CASSLTDDRMSQHF | TGTGCCAGCAGTCTCACAGACGATCGGATGTCCCAGCATTTT
. | . | TRBJ2-3 | TRBV15 | 16 | CATSRSPRRVLDTQYF | TGTGCCACCAGCCGCTCCCCCCGCAGGGTCTTAGATACGCAGTATTTT
TRBD2 | few | TRBJ2-5 | TRBV18 | 16 | CASSPRFAGGQETQYF | TGTGCCAGCTCACCACGTTTTGCGGGAGGCCAAGAGACCCAGTACTTC
TRBD1 | . | TRBJ1-1 | TRBV13 | 15 | CASSSPGQGNTEAFF | TGTGCCAGCAGCTCACCGGGACAGGGAAACACTGAAGCTTTCTTT
TRBD1 | . | TRBJ2-5 | TRBV28 | 13 | CASRNTGAETQYF | TGTGCCAGCAGGAATACAGGGGCGGAGACCCAGTACTTC
. | . | TRBJ1-4 | TRBV7-9 | 17 | CASSLEGLGRGSEKLFF | TGTGCCAGCAGCTTAGAAGGGCTCGGAAGGGGGAGCGAAAAACTGTTTTTT
. | . | TRBJ2-3 | TRBV2 | 13 | CASSATVTDTQYF | TGTGCCAGCAGCGCCACAGTCACAGATACGCAGTATTTT
. | few | TRBJ2-6 | TRBV5-1 | 15 | CASSSGFSGANVLTF | TGCGCCAGCAGCTCAGGGTTCTCTGGGGCCAACGTCCTGACTTTC
. | few | TRBJ2-6 | TRBV7-8 | 14 | CASSPRTGANVLTF | TGTGCCAGCAGCCCCAGAACTGGGGCCAACGTCCTGACTTTC
TRBD2 | . | TRBJ2-7 | TRBV28 | 15 | CASIRSSGRAYEQYF | TGTGCCAGCATCCGCTCTAGCGGGAGGGCCTACGAGCAGTACTTC
TRBD2 | . | TRBJ2-5 | TRBV30 | 15 | CAWSQGLAGGETQYF | TGTGCCTGGAGTCAAGGACTAGCGGGAGGTGAGACCCAGTACTTC
TRBD1 | . | TRBJ2-7 | TRBV5-6 | 15 | CASSLFGDRGYEQYF | TGTGCCAGCAGCTTATTCGGAGACAGGGGATACGAGCAGTACTTC
TRBD1 | . | TRBJ1-1 | TRBV19 | 14 | CASSMRTGNTEAFF | TGTGCCAGTAGTATGAGGACAGGGAACACTGAAGCTTTCTTT
. | . | TRBJ2-1 | TRBV7-2 | 15 | CASSPRGAPYNEQFF | TGTGCCAGCAGTCCCAGGGGGGCCCCCTACAATGAGCAGTTCTTC
TRBD2 | few | TRBJ2-5 | TRBV30 | 14 | CAWSILAGGETQYF | TGTGCCTGGAGTATATTAGCGGGAGGAGAGACCCAGTACTTC
. | . | TRBJ2-5 | TRBV19 | 14 | CASSANTGRETQYF | TGTGCCAGTAGTGCGAATACAGGGCGGGAGACCCAGTACTTC
. | . | TRBJ1-1 | TRBV9 | 13 | CASSIHRNTEAFF | TGTGCCAGCAGCATCCACAGGAACACTGAAGCTTTCTTT
. | few | TRBJ2-5 | TRBV5-1 | 13 | CASSTTPQETQYF | TGCGCCAGCAGCACTACACCGCAAGAGACCCAGTACTTC
. | few | TRBJ1-1 | TRBV7-9 | 12 | CASATWNTEAFF | TGTGCCAGCGCCACTTGGAACACTGAAGCTTTCTTT
. | . | TRBJ1-4 | TRBV28 | 11 | CASSSSEKLFF | TGTGCCAGCAGTTCCAGTGAAAAACTGTTTTTT
TRBD1 | few | TRBJ2-2 | TRBV14 | 13 | CASSGQAVGELFF | TGTGCCAGCTCGGGACAGGCAGTCGGGGAGCTGTTTTTT
. | few | TRBJ2-2 | TRBV18 | 16 | CASSLRLTDSTGELFF | TGTGCCAGCTCGTTACGCCTGACAGACTCGACCGGGGAGCTGTTTTTT
. | . | TRBJ1-5 | TRBV28 | 14 | CASSPVARGQPQHF | TGTGCCAGCAGTCCAGTAGCGCGAGGGCAGCCCCAGCATTTT
TRBD2 | . | TRBJ2-1 | TRBV11-2 | 16 | CASSLMGPGTTNEQFF | TGTGCCAGCAGCTTAATGGGCCCCGGGACTACCAATGAGCAGTTCTTC
TRBD1 | few | TRBJ2-2 | TRBV28 | 14 | CASRTGGAIGELFF | TGTGCCAGCAGGACAGGGGGCGCGATCGGGGAGCTGTTTTTT
. | few | TRBJ2-1 | TRBV5-5 | 13 | CASSREVVNEQFF | TGTGCCAGCAGCCGAGAAGTGGTTAATGAGCAGTTCTTC
TRBD1 | many | TRBJ2-1 | TRBV29-1 | 14 | CSFTGQEFYNEQFF | TGCAGCTTTACGGGACAGGAGTTCTACAATGAGCAGTTCTTC
. | few | TRBJ2-1 | TRBV2 | 15 | CASREDSSRYNEQFF | TGTGCCAGCAGGGAAGACAGCTCTCGATACAATGAGCAGTTCTTC
TRBD2 | few | TRBJ2-1 | TRBV27 | 15 | CASSTRLAGGVEQFF | TGTGCCAGCAGTACGCGACTAGCGGGAGGTGTCGAGCAGTTCTTC
TRBD1 | . | TRBJ1-2 | TRBV7-2 | 17 | CASSFFHSGGLSYGYTF | TGTGCCAGCAGCTTCTTCCATTCAGGGGGGCTTAGTTATGGCTACACCTTC
TRBD1 | few | TRBJ2-7 | TRBV28 | 16 | CASSATGTGSPYEQYF | TGTGCCAGCAGTGCCACCGGGACAGGGTCACCCTACGAGCAGTACTTC
TRBD2 | . | TRBJ2-1 | TRBV5-1 | 15 | CASSATGGRGDEQFF | TGCGCCAGCAGCGCGACGGGCGGGAGAGGCGATGAGCAGTTCTTC